This entry lists 16 T cell receptor beta chains sequenced from one sample in a study of long-term antiretroviral therapy in people with HIV. Researchers ran immunoSEQ v3.0 at survey level. Generated by immunoSEQ multiplex PCR, the TCRdb table keeps only in-frame clones and is missing some. Of about 24,000 clones listed, 90% to 95% are singletons. The starting material was unsorted PBMCs, obtained just over 4.8 years after starting antiretroviral therapy. Receptor source: a woman in her 50s with HIV.

V is TRBV6-1 and J is TRBJ1-5; TRBD1 agrees at 7 bases. Germline-derived CDR1 and CDR2 are MNHNS and SASEGT. CDR3 size: 15 residues. The V gene end was trimmed by 2 bases and the J gene end by 4 bases; junction bases not matched to a gene: 5. DNA of the CDR3: TGTGCCAGCAGTGAACTGGGACAGATAAATCAGCCCCAGCATTTT. As protein: CASSELGQINQPQHF.

The chain carries TRBV5-1 and TRBJ2-7; tentative D call: TRBD2 (6 bases). Per the germline V gene, CDR1 is SGHRS and CDR2 is YFSETQ. The V gene lost 0 bases and the J gene lost 1 base, with 11 bases spanning the gap. This CDR3 contains 15 residues. The chain's CDR3 is CASSLVAGPSYEQYF. CDR3 bases: TGCGCCAGCAGCTTGGTTGCGGGACCTTCCTACGAGCAGTACTTC. The variable domain in full, with the rest retrieved from reference TRBV5-1 and TRBJ2-7, is KAGVTQTPRYLIKTRGQQVTLSCSPISGHRSVSWYQQTPGQGLQFLFEYFSETQRNKGNFPGRFSGRQFSNSRSEMNVSTLELGDSALYLCASSLVAGPSYEQYFGPGTRLTVT.

This clone was recorded only once. The chain couples TRBV4-3 to TRBJ2-6; 13 nucleotides align to TRBD2. The germline CDR1 and CDR2 sequences are LGHNA and YSLEER. The trim removed 3 bases at V and 4 bases at J, leaving 3 bases unmatched. The CDR3 runs to 17 residues. CDR3 in DNA: TGCGCCAGCAGCCAGGGACTAGCGGGAACGGGGGCCAACGTCCTGACTTTC. It specifies CASSQGLAGTGANVLTF.

V is TRBV4-1 and J is TRBJ2-1; the match to TRBD1 covers 8 bases. V shed 5 bases, J shed 2 bases, and the junction held 5 bases outside the gene matches. The CDR3 contains 15 residues. Germline CDR1 and CDR2: MGHRA and YSYEKL. The CDR3 bases are TGCGCCAGCAGCTTCGGACAGGGAGCCTACAATGAGCAGTTCTTC. Amino acid sequence: CASSFGQGAYNEQFF.

This chain connects TRBV5-2 to TRBJ2-6. TRBV5-2 constitutes a pseudogene. The CDR3 totals 17 residues. In nucleotides, the CDR3 is TGTGCCAGCAAGTCGGCAAGTACACAAAGTCGGGCCAACGTCCTGACTTTC. Its protein product is CASKSASTQSRANVLTF.

V and J are TRBV11-3 and TRBJ2-7; D is unresolved. The CDR3 length is 12 residues. Germline V gene lookup returns CDR1 SGHNT and CDR2 YENEEA. Trimming shortened V by 1 base and J by 7 bases, and 8 bases separated the two germline ends. The CDR3 sequence is CASSLGGPEQYF. The CDR3 DNA follows: TGTGCCAGCAGCTTAGGGGGTCCAGAGCAGTACTTC.

The chain carries TRBV28 and TRBJ2-6; D gene uncertain. Looked up from germline, CDR1 is MDHEN and CDR2 is SYDVKM. The V gene lost 9 bases and the J gene lost 1 base, with 10 bases spanning the gap. The CDR3 sequence is 14 residues long. In nucleotides, the CDR3 is TGTGCCAGGAGAACCCCATCTGGGGCCAACGTCCTGACTTTC. This sequence encodes CARRTPSGANVLTF.

The chain links TRBV27 to TRBJ1-2, with D possibly being TRBD1 (5 bases). The CDR3 has 13 residues. With 4 bases removed from V and 3 bases from J, the gap between germline ends came to 9 bases. The germline gives CDR1 MNHEY, CDR2 SMNVEV (reference sequence). Here the CDR3 DNA reads TGTGCCAGCAGTTCAGACAGTCACTATGGCTACACCTTC. It codes for CASSSDSHYGYTF.

The chain has TRBV18 and TRBJ2-3; TRBD1 might be the D (6 bases). V lost 4 bases, J lost 0 bases, and 8 bases lay in between. From germline, CDR1 is KGHSH and CDR2 LQKENI. The CDR3 totals 14 residues. The CDR3, as DNA: TGTGCCAGCTCACTCGGACAGAGCACAGATACGCAGTATTTT. It specifies CASSLGQSTDTQYF.

The count of this clone is one. The chain joins TRBV5-1 to TRBJ2-3, with TRBD2 matching over 8 bases. J lost 6 bases, V lost 1 base, and 4 bases had no gene match. The CDR3 sequence is 14 residues long. Germline V lookup: CDR1 SGHRS, CDR2 YFSETQ. CDR3 DNA: TGCGCCAGCAGCTTGTCGGGAGGGGTCGATACGCAGTATTTT. It is translated as CASSLSGGVDTQYF. Combining the CDR3 with reference TRBV5-1 and TRBJ2-3 gives the whole variable domain KAGVTQTPRYLIKTRGQQVTLSCSPISGHRSVSWYQQTPGQGLQFLFEYFSETQRNKGNFPGRFSGRQFSNSRSEMNVSTLELGDSALYLCASSLSGGVDTQYFGPGTRLTVL.

The V and J genes are TRBV15 and TRBJ2-7, with 8 bases identical to TRBD2. V shed 0 bases and J 1 base; nucleotides not matched to a gene: 14. CDR1 is LNHNV, CDR2 YYDKDF, per germline (reference sequence). CDR3 length: 19 amino acids. CDR3 DNA sequence: TGTGCCACCAGCAGAGAGAAGATACTTAGCGGGGCTTTTTCCTACGAGCAGTACTTC. It is translated as CATSREKILSGAFSYEQYF.

This sequence joins TRBV5-4 and TRBJ2-5; 7 bases are a match to TRBD1. Germline CDR1 is SGHNT and CDR2 is YYREEE (reference sequence). V shed 3 bases and J 5 bases; nucleotides not matched to a gene: 22. The CDR3 has 19 amino acids. The CDR3 protein is CASSSLSPGQTPFQETQYF. As DNA, the CDR3 is TGTGCCAGCAGCTCCCTTAGCCCGGGACAGACGCCTTTTCAGGAGACCCAGTACTTC.

This chain uses TRBV11-3 with TRBJ2-7; 7 bases are shared with TRBD1. The ends lost 5 bases at V and 0 bases at J; junction bases unmatched: 7. Germline CDR1 and CDR2: SGHNT and YENEEA. CDR3 length: 15 amino acids. CDR3 protein: CASSIGQASSYEQYF. CDR3 nucleotide sequence: TGTGCCAGCAGCATCGGACAGGCGAGCTCCTACGAGCAGTACTTC. The full variable domain, completed using reference TRBV11-3 and TRBJ2-7, is EAGVVQSPRYKIIEKKQPVAFWCNPISGHNTLYWYLQNLGQGPELLIRYENEEAVDDSQLPKDRFSAERLKGVDSTLKIQPAELGDSAVYLCASSIGQASSYEQYFGPGTRLTVT.

The chain recombines TRBV29-1 with TRBJ1-1; D call uncertain. Germline V gene sequence: CDR1 SQVTM, CDR2 ANQGSEA. CDR3 length equals 14 residues. Trimming left V 3 bases short and J 2 bases short, with 13 bases between. The CDR3 DNA is TGCAGCGTTGATAAGGGCCCCACTAACACTGAAGCTTTCTTT. Protein sequence: CSVDKGPTNTEAFF.

The rearrangement joins TRBV5-4 to TRBJ2-3; 10 positions agree with TRBD1. The germline V gene encodes CDR1 SGHNT and CDR2 YYREEE (reference sequence). With 3 bases clipped from V and 1 base from J, the junction kept 5 bases outside the gene matches. The CDR3 covers 16 residues. The chain's CDR3 is CASSWGQGTRTDTQYF. The CDR3 region has the DNA TGTGCCAGCAGCTGGGGACAGGGGACCCGCACAGATACGCAGTATTTT.

The chain employs TRBV5-6 and TRBJ1-2; D call uncertain. There are 14 residues in the CDR3. V gave up 2 bases and J gave up 2 bases, with 10 bases separating them. Germline CDR1 and CDR2: SGHDT and YYEEEE. In nucleotides, the CDR3 is TGTGCCAGCAGCTTTTTTGGTATGAACTATGGCTACACCTTC. This codes for CASSFFGMNYGYTF.